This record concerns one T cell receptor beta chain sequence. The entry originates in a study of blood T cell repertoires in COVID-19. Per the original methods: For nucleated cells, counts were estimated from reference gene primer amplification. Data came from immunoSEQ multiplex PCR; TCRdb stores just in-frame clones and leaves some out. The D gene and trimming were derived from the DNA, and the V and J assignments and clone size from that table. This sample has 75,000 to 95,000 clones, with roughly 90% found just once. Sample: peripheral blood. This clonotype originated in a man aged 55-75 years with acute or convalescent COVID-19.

CDR3 nucleotides: TGTGCCAGCACAAGACTCTCAGATACGCAGTATTTT. It codes for CASTRLSDTQYF. The chain combines TRBV2 with TRBJ2-3; D unresolved. Trimming removed 7 bases at V and 4 bases at J, with 9 bases between. Germline lookup yields CDR1 SNHLY and CDR2 FYNNEI. The CDR3 runs to 12 residues.